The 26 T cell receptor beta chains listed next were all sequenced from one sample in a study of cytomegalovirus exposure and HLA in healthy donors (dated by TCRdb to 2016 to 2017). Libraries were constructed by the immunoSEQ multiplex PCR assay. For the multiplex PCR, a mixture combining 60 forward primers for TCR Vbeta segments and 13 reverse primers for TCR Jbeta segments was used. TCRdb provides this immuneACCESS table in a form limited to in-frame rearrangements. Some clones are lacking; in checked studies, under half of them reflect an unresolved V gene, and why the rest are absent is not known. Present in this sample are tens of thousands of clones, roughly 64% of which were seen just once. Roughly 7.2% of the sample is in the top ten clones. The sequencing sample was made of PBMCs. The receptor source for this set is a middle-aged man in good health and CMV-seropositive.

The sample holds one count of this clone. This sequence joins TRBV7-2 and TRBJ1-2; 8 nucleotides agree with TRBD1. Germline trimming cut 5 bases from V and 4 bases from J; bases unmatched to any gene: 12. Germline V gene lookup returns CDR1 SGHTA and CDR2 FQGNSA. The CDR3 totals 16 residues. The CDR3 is CASSATGVKEGYGYTF. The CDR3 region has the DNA TGTGCCAGCAGCGCGACAGGGGTGAAGGAGGGCTATGGCTACACCTTC.

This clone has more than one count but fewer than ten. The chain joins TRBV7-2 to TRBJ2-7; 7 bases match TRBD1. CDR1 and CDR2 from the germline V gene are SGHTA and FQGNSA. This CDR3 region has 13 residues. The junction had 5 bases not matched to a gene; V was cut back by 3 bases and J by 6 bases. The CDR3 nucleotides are TGTGCCAGCAGCTTGACAGGGATGGGCGAGCAGTACTTC. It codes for CASSLTGMGEQYF.

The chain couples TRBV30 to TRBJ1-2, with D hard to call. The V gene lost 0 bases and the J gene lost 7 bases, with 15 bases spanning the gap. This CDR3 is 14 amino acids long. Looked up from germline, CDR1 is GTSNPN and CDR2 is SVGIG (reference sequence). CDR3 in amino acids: CAWSVQIRRGGYTF. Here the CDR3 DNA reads TGTGCCTGGAGTGTACAAATACGTCGGGGTGGCTACACCTTC.

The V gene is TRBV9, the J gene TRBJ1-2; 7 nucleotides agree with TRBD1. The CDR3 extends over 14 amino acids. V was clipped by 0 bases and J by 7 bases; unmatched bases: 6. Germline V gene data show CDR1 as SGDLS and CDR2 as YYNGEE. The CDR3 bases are TGTGCCAGCAGCGTAGGACAGGGCCCCGGTGGCTACACCTTC. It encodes CASSVGQGPGGYTF.

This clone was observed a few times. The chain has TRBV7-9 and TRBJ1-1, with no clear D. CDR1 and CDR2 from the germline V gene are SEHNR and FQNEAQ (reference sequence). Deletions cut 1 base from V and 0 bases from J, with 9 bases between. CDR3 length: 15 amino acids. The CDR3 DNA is TGTGCCAGCAGCTTAGTTGAGGGAATGAACACTGAAGCTTTCTTT. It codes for CASSLVEGMNTEAFF.

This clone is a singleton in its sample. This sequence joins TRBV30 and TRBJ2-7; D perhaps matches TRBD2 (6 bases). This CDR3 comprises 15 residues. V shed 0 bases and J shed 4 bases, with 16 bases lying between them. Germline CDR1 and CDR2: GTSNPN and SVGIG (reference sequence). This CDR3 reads CAWSVYLAGRYEQYF. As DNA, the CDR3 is TGTGCCTGGAGTGTATATCTTGCAGGGAGGTACGAGCAGTACTTC.

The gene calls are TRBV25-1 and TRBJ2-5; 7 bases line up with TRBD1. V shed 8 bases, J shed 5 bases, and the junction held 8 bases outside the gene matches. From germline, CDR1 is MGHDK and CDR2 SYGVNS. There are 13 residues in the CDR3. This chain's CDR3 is CASRATGVETQYF. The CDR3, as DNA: TGTGCCAGCCGAGCAACAGGGGTGGAGACCCAGTACTTC.

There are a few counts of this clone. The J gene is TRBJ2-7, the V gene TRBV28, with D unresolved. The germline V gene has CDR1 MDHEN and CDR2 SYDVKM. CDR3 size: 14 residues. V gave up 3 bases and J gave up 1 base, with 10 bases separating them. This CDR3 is CASSLGQVSYEQYF. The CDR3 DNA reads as TGTGCCAGCAGTTTGGGCCAGGTTTCCTACGAGCAGTACTTC.

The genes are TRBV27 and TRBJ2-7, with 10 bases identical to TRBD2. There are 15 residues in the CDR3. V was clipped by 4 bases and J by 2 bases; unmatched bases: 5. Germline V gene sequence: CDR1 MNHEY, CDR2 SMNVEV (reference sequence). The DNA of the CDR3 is TGTGCCAGCAGTTCCGGGACTAGCGTCACCTACGAGCAGTACTTC. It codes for CASSSGTSVTYEQYF.

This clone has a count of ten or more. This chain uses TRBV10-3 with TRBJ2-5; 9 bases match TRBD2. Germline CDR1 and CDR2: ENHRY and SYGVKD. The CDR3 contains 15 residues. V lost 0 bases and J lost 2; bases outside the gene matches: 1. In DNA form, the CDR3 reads TGTGCCATCAGTGAGTCCCTAGCGGGGCAAGAGACCCAGTACTTC. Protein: CAISESLAGQETQYF.

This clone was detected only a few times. The CDR3 region has the DNA TGTGCCAGCTCACCACTTCCCCGGACTAGCGGGAGTCGAAATGAGCAGTTCTTC. Its protein product is CASSPLPRTSGSRNEQFF. The chain combines TRBV18 with TRBJ2-1; 13 positions agree with TRBD2. Germline CDR1 reads KGHSH; CDR2 reads LQKENI. J gave up 7 bases and V 1 base, and 10 bases lay outside the gene matches. The CDR3 has 18 residues.

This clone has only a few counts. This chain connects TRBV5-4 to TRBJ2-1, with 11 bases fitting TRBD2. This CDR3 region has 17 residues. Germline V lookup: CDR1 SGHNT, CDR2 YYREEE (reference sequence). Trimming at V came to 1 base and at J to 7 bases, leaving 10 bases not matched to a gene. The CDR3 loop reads CASSLSPGTSGGNEQFF. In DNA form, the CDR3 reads TGTGCCAGCAGCTTGAGCCCCGGGACTAGCGGAGGTAATGAGCAGTTCTTC.

This CDR3 reads CASRTGQETQYF. As DNA, the CDR3 is TGTGCCAGCAGGACAGGCCAAGAGACCCAGTACTTC. This chain uses TRBV11-2 with TRBJ2-5, with a weak D call TRBD1 (6 bases). V lost 6 bases and J lost 1, with 6 bases in between. This CDR3 spans 12 amino acids. Germline V gene data show CDR1 as SGHAT and CDR2 as FQNNGV.

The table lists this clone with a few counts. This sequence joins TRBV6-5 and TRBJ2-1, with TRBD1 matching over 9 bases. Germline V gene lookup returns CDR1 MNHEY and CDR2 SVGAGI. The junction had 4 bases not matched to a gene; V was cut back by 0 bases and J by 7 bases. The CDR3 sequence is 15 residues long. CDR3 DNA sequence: TGTGCCAGCAGTTACTCTCGGACAGGGGTGAATGAGCAGTTCTTC. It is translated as CASSYSRTGVNEQFF.

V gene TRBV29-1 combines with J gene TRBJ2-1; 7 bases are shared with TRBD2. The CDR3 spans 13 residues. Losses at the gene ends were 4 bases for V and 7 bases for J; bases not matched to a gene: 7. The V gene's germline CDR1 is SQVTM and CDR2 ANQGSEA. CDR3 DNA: TGCAGCGTTGGGGGAGGGGTTTTGAATGAGCAGTTCTTC. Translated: CSVGGGVLNEQFF.

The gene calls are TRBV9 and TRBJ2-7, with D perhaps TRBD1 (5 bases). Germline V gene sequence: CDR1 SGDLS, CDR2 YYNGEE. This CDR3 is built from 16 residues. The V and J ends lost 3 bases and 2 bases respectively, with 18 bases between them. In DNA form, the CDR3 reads TGTGCCAGCAGCGCCCGACAGACAGATCCAGCCTACGAGCAGTACTTC. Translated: CASSARQTDPAYEQYF.

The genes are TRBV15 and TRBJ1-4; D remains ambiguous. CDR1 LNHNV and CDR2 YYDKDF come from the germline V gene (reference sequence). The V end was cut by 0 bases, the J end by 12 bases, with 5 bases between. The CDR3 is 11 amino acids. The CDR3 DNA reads TGTGCCACCAGCAGAGATCAGGAACTGTTTTTT. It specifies CATSRDQELFF.

CDR3 nucleotide sequence: TGTGCCAGCAGTTTTGGCATGAACACTGAAGCTTTCTTT. It codes for CASSFGMNTEAFF. The chain uses TRBV6-1 and TRBJ1-1; unclear D gene. CDR1 and CDR2 from the germline V gene are MNHNS and SASEGT. V shed 5 bases and J shed 0 bases, with 7 bases lying between them. The CDR3 sequence is 13 residues long.

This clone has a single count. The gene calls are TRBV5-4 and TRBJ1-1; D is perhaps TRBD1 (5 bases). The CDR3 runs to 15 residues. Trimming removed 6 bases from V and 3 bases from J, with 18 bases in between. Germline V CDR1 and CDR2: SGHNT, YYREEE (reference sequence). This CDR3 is CASIPVQGGDTEAFF. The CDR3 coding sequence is TGTGCCAGCATCCCGGTCCAGGGAGGGGACACTGAAGCTTTCTTT.

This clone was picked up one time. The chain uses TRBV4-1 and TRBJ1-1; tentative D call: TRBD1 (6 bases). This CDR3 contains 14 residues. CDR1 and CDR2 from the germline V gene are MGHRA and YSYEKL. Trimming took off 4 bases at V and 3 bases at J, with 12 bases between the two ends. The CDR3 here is CASSRTPGDTEAFF. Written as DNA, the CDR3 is TGCGCCAGCAGCCGGACCCCAGGGGACACTGAAGCTTTCTTT.

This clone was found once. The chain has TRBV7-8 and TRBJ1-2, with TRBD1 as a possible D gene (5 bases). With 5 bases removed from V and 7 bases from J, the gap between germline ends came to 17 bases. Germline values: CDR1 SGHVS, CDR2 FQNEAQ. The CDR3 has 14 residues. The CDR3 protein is CASSPRDRVSGYTF. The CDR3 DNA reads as TGTGCCAGCAGCCCCCGTGACAGAGTCAGTGGCTACACCTTC.

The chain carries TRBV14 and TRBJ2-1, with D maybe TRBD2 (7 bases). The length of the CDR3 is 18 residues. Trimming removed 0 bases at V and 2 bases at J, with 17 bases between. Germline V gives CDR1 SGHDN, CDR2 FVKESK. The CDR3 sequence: CASSQDIGRGGTYNEQFF. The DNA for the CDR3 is TGTGCCAGCAGCCAAGATATCGGAAGGGGGGGAACCTACAATGAGCAGTTCTTC.

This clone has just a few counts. CDR3 loop: CASNRGGENEKLFF. For the CDR3, the DNA is TGTGCCAGCAACCGAGGGGGCGAGAATGAAAAACTGTTTTTT. V and J are TRBV6-5 and TRBJ1-4; 7 nucleotides agree with TRBD1. Per germline, CDR1 MNHEY and CDR2 SVGAGI. The CDR3 covers 14 residues. V dropped 7 bases and J dropped 5; count of bases not matched to a gene: 7.

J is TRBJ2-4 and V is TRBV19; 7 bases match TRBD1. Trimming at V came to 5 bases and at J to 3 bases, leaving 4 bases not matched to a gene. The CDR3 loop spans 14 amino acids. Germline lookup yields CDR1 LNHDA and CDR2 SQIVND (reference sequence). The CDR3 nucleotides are TGTGCCAGTAGTCTCCGGACAGGCAAAAACATTCAGTACTTC. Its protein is CASSLRTGKNIQYF.

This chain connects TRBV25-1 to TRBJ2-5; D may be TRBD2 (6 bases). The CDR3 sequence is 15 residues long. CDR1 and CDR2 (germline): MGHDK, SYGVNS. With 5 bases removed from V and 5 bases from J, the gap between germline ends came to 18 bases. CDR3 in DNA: TGTGCCAGCAGTTCGGGGGTAGTTTTGCGGGAGACCCAGTACTTC. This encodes CASSSGVVLRETQYF. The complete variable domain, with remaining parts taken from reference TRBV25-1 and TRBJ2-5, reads EADIYQTPRYLVIGTGKKITLECSQTMGHDKMYWYQQDPGMELHLIHYSYGVNSTEKGDLSSESTVSRIRTEHFPLTLESARPSHTSQYLCASSSGVVLRETQYFGPGTRLLVL.

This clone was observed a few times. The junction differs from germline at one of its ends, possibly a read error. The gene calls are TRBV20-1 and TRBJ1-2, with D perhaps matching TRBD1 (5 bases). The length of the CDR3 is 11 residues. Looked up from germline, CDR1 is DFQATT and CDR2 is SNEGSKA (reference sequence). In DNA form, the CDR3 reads TGCAGTGCCAACCAGGGACTGTATCAGGGCTTC. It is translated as CSANQGLYQGF.